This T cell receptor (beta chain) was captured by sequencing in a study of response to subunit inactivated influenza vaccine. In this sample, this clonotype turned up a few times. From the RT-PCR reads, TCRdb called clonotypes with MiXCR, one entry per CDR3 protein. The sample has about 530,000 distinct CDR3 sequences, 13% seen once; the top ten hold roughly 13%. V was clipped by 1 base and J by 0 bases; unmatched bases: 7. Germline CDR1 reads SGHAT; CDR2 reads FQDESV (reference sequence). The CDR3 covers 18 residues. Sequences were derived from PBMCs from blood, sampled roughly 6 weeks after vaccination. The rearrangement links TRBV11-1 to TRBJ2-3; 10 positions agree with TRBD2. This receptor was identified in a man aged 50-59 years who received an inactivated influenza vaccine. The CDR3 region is CASSLGKLTSGSTDTQYF. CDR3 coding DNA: TGTGCCAGCAGCTTAGGAAAGCTGACTAGCGGGAGCACAGATACGCAGTATTTT.